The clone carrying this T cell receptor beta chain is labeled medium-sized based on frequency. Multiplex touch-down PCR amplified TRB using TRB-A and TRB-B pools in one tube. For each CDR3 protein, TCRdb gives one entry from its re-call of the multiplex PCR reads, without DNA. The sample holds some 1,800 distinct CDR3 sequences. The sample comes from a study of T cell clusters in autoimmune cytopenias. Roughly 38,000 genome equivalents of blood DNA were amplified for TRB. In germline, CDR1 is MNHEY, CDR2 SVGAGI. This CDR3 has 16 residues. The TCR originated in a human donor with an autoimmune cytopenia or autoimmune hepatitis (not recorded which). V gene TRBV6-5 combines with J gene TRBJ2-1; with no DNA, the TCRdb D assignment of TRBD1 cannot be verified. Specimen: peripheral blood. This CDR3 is CASSLRGSRLYNEQFF.